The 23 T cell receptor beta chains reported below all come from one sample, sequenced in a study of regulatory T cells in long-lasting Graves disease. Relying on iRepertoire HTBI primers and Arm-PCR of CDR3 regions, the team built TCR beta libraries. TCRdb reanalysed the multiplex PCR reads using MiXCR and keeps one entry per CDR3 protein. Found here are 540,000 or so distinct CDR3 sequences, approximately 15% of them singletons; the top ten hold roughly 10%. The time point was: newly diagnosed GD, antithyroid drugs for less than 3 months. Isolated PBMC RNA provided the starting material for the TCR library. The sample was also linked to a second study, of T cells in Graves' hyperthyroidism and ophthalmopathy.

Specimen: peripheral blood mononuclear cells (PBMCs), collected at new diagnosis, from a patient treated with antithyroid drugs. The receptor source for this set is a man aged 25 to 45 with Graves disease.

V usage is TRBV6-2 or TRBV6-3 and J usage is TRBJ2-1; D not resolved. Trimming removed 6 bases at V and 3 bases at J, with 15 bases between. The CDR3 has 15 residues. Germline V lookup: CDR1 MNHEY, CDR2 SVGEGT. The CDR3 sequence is CASRTLPVGYNEQFF. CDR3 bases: TGTGCCAGCAGAACCCTACCCGTGGGCTACAATGAGCAGTTCTTC.

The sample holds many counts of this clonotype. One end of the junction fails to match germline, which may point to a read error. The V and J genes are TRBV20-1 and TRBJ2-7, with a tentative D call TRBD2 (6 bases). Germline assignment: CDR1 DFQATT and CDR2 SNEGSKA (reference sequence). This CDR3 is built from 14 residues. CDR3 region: CSAAGLKGTYEQYF. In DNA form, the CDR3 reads TGCAGTGCGGCCGGTTTAAAGGGGACTTACGAGCAATACTTC.

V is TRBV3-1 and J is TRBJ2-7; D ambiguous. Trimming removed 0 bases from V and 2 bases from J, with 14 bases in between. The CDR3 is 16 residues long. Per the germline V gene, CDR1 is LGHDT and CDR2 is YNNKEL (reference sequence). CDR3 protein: CASSQDAPLGAYEQYF. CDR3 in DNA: TGTGCCAGCAGCCAAGATGCCCCCCTCGGCGCCTACGAGCAGTACTTC.

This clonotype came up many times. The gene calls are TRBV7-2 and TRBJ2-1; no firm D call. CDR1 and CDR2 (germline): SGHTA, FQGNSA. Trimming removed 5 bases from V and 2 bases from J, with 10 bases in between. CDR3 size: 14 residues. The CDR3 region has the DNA TGTGCCAGCAGCGTTGATGGTACCTACAATGAGCAGTTCTTC. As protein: CASSVDGTYNEQFF.

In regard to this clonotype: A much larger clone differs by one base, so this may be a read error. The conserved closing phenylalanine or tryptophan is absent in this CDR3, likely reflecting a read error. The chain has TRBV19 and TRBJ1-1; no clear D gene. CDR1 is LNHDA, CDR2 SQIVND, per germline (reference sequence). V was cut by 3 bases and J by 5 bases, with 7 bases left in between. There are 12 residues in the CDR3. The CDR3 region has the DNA TGTGCCAGTAGTATTGAGGCGACTGAAGCTTTCTCT. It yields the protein CASSIEATEAFS.

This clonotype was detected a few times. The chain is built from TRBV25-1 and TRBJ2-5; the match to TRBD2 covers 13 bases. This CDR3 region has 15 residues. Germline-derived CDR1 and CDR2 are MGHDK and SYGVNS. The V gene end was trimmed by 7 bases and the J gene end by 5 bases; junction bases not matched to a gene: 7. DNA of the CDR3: TGTGCCAGCAAAGGACTAGCGGGAGTAGGGGAGACCCAGTACTTC. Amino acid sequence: CASKGLAGVGETQYF.

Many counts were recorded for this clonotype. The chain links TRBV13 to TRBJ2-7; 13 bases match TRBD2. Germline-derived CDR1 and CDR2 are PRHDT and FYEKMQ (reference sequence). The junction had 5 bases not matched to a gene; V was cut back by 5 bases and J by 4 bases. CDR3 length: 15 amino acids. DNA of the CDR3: TGTGCCAGCAGCGCCCGGACTAGCGGGAGATACGAGCAGTACTTC. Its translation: CASSARTSGRYEQYF.

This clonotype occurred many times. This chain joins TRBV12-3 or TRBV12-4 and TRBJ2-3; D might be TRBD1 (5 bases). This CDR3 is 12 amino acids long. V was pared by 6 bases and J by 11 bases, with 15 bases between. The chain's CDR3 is CASSEDTLGQYF. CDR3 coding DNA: TGTGCCAGCAGCGAGGACACCTTAGGGCAGTATTTT.

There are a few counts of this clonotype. CDR3 in amino acids: CSARDPLHWWDEQFF. CDR3 coding DNA: TGCAGTGCTAGAGACCCGCTTCACTGGTGGGATGAGCAGTTCTTC. The chain has TRBV20-1 and TRBJ2-1; D uncertain. The length of the CDR3 is 15 residues. The germline gives CDR1 DFQATT, CDR2 SNEGSKA (reference sequence). V was clipped by 0 bases and J by 8 bases, with 17 bases between them.

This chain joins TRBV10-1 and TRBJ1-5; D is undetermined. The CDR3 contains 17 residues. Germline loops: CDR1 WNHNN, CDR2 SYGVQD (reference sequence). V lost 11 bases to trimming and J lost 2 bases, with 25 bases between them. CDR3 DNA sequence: TGCGCCGCATTACGGGCCTCAAAGCAAGGTGGCAATCAGCCCCAGCATTTT. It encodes CAALRASKQGGNQPQHF.

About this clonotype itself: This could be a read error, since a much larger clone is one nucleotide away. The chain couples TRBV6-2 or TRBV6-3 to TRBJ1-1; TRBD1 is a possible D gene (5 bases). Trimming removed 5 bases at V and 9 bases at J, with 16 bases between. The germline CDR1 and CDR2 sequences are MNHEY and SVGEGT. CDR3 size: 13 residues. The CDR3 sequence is CASSEWGRGKAFF. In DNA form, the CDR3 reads TGTGCCAGCAGTGAATGGGGCAGAGGGAAAGCTTTCTTT.

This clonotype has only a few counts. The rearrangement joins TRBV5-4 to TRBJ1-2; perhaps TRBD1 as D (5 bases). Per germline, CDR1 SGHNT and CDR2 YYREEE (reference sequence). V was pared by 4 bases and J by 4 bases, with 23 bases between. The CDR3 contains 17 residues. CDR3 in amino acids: CASSPGGGPTASYGYTF. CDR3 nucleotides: TGTGCCAGCAGCCCCGGTGGGGGTCCTACAGCCTCCTATGGCTACACCTTC.

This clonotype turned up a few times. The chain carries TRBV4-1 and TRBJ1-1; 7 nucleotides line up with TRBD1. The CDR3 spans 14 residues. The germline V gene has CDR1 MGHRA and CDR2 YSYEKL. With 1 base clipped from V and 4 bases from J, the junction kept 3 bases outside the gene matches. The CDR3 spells CASSQGQGLTEAFF. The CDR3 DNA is TGCGCCAGCAGCCAAGGACAGGGACTCACTGAAGCTTTCTTT.

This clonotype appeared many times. CDR3 loop: CAIGDRYNEQFF. In nucleotides, the CDR3 is TGTGCCATCGGGGACAGGTACAATGAGCAGTTCTTC. This chain links TRBV6-2 or TRBV6-3 with TRBJ2-1; 8 nucleotides line up with TRBD1. From germline, CDR1 is MNHEY and CDR2 SVGEGT. J was trimmed by 4 bases and V by 10 bases; bases with no gene match: 3. CDR3 length: 12 amino acids.

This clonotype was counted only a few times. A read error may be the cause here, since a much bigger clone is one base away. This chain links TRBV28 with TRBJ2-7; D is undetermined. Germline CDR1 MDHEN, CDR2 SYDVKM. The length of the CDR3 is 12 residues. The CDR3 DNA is TGTGCCAGCAGCCTGTCTGGGGTCGAGCAGTGCTTC. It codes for CASSLSGVEQCF.

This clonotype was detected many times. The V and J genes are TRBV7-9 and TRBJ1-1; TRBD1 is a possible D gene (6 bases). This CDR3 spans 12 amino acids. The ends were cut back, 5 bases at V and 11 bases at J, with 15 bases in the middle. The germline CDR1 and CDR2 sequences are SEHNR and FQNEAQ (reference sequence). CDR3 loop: CASSQQGAQAFF. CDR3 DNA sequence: TGTGCCAGCAGCCAACAGGGCGCTCAGGCTTTCTTT.

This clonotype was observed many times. DNA for the CDR3: TGTGCCAGCAGCTTAGATCACGGGAGGGTTCAGTTCTTC. The encoded protein is CASSLDHGRVQFF. The chain combines TRBV7-3 with TRBJ2-1; TRBD2 matches 8 bases. From germline, CDR1 is SGHTA and CDR2 FQGTGA. Trimming took 2 bases from V and 13 from J; bases not matched to a gene: 7. There are 13 residues in the CDR3.

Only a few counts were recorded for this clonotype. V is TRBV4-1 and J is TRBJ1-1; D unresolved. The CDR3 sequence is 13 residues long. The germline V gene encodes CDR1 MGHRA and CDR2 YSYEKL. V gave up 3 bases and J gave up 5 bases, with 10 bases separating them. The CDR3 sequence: CASSQGVGTEAFF. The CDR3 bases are TGCGCCAGCAGCCAGGGAGTGGGGACTGAAGCTTTCTTT.

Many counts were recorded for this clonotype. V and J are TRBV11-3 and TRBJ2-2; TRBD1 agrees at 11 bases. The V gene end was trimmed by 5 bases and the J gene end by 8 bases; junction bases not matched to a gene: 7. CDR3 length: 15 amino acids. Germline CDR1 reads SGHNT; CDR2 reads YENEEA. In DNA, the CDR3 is TGTGCCAGCAGCCCCCCGGACAGGGGGCTGGGGGAGCTGTTTTTT. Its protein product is CASSPPDRGLGELFF.

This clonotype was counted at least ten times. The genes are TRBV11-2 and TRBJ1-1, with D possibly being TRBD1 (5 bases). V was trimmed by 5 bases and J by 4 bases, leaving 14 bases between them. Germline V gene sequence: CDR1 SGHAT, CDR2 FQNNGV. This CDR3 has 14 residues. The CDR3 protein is CASSKGPVGTEAFF. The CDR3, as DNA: TGTGCCAGCAGCAAGGGGCCTGTGGGCACTGAAGCTTTCTTT.

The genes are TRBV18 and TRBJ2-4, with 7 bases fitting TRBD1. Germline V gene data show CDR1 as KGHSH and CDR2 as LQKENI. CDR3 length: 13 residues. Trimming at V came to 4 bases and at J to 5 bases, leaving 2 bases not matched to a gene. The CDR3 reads CASSLGQENIQYF. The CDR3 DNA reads TGTGCCAGCTCACTAGGACAGGAAAACATTCAGTACTTC.

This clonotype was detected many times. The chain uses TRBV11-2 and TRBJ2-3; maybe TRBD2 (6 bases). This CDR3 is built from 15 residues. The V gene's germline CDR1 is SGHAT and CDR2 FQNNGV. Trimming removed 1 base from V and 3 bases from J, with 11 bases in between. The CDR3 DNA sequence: TGTGCCAGCAGCTTAGCCGGGAGAGTGACAGATACGCAGTATTTT. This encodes CASSLAGRVTDTQYF.

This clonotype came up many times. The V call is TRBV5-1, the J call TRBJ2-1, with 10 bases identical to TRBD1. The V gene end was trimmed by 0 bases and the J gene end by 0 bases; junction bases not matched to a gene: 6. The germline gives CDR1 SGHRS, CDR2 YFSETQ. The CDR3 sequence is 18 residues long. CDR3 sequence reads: CASSLVGQGGSSYNEQFF. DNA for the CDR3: TGCGCCAGCAGCTTGGTTGGACAGGGGGGAAGCTCCTACAATGAGCAGTTCTTC.